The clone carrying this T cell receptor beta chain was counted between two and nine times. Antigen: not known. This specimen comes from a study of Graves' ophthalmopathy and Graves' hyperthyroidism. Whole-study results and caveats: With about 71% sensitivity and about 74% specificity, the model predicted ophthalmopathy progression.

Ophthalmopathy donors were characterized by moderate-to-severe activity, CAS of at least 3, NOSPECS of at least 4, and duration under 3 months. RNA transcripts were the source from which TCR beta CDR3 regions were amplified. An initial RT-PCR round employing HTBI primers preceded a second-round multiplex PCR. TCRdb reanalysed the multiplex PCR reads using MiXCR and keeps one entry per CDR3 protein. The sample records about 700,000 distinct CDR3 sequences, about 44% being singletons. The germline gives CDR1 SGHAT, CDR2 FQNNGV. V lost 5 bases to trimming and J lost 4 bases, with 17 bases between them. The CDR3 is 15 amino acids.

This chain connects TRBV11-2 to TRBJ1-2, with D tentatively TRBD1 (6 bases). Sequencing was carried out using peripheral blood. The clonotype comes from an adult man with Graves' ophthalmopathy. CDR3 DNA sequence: TGTGCCAGCAGCCTCCCCCAGGGGCGCGTCTATGGCTACACCTTC. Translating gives CASSLPQGRVYGYTF.